This TCR beta chain originates from a study of human T cells and chemical hapten exposure. The study, taken as a whole, reports: With regard to DPC sensitization, TCRs above 1 in 1000 frequency did not change.

CDR3 length: 15 amino acids. From germline, CDR1 is WNHNN and CDR2 SYGVQD (reference sequence). V lost 3 bases to trimming and J lost 9 bases; unmatched junction nucleotides: 5. Each cDNA molecule in the library carried unique molecular identifiers. TCRdb fed the RACE reads into MiXCR, producing one record per CDR3 protein. The sample lists tens of thousands of distinct CDR3 sequences, around 8.7% occurring once. This clonotype has more than one count but fewer than ten. The target antigen is unknown. Documented time point: healthy volunteer bleed at 6 weeks. Unfractionated whole blood yielded total RNA.

Sequenced material: whole blood. The gene calls are TRBV10-1 and TRBJ2-1; 13 bases line up with TRBD2. The sequence derives from a male donor in good health. Some clones in this sample may be carry-over from other donors' samples. CDR3 protein: CASSERLAGGSEQFF. The DNA for the CDR3 is TGCGCCAGCAGTGAAAGACTAGCGGGAGGTAGTGAGCAGTTCTTC.